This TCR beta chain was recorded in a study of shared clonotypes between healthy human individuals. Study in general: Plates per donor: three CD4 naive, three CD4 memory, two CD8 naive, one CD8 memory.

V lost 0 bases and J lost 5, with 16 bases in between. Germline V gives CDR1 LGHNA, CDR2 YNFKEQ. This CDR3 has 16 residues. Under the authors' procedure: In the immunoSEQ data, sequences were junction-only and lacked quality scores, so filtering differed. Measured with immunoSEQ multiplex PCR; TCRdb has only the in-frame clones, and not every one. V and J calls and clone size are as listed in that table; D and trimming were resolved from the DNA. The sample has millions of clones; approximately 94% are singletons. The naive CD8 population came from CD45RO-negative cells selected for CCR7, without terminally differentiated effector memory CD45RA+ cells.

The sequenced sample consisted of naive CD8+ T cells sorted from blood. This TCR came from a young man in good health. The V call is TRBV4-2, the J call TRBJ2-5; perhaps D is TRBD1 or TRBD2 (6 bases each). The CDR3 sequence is CASSQDRGDDKETQYF. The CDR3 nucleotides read TGTGCCAGCAGCCAAGATAGGGGGGACGACAAGGAGACCCAGTACTTC.